One sample yielded the 28 T cell receptor beta chains listed below, sequenced in a study of T cell responses to AZD1222 COVID-19 vaccine. The protocol was immunoSEQ multiplex PCR, while the TCRdb copy is restricted to in-frame clones and leaves out a portion. The data show roughly 100,000 clones, 88% seen once. The sequenced sample was peripheral blood, obtained on day 0 of AZD1222 vaccination. Source of these receptors: an adult in good health.

The chain couples TRBV2 to TRBJ1-1; D not certain. The CDR3 runs to 13 residues. V lost 3 bases, J lost 8 bases, and 13 bases lay in between. Per the germline V gene, CDR1 is SNHLY and CDR2 is FYNNEI. The CDR3 sequence is CASSEPAVLEAFF. CDR3 coding DNA: TGTGCCAGCAGTGAGCCGGCAGTACTCGAAGCTTTCTTT.

V and J are TRBV6-5 and TRBJ1-5; D gene ambiguous. The ends were cut back, 5 bases at V and 1 base at J, with 12 bases in the middle. Germline-derived CDR1 and CDR2 are MNHEY and SVGAGI. There are 15 residues in the CDR3. Written as DNA, the CDR3 is TGTGCCAGCAGTCGAGTGAGGGAGAGCAATCAGCCCCAGCATTTT. This gives the protein CASSRVRESNQPQHF.

This chain uses TRBV6-6 with TRBJ2-3; 9 nucleotides align to TRBD2. Germline assignment: CDR1 MNHNY and CDR2 SVGAGI (reference sequence). V shed 8 bases and J 5 bases; nucleotides not matched to a gene: 14. CDR3 length: 16 residues. CDR3: CASAGGAGGFEDTQYF. Here the CDR3 DNA reads TGTGCCAGCGCGGGGGGAGCGGGGGGTTTTGAAGATACGCAGTATTTT.

CDR3: CASSYRGGNTEAFF. The CDR3 coding sequence is TGTGCCAGCAGTTACCGGGGGGGAAACACTGAAGCTTTCTTT. The V gene is TRBV6-2 or TRBV6-3, the J gene TRBJ1-1; D might be TRBD1 (5 bases). Germline V gene data show CDR1 as MNHEY and CDR2 as SVGEGT. Trimming removed 2 bases at V and 2 bases at J, with 9 bases between. The CDR3 spans 14 residues.

This clone was observed a handful of times. This chain joins TRBV30 and TRBJ1-2; TRBD1 might be the D (5 bases). The CDR3 is 14 amino acids. V shed 0 bases and J shed 8 bases, with 16 bases lying between them. The V gene's germline CDR1 is GTSNPN and CDR2 SVGIG (reference sequence). This chain's CDR3 is CAWSVPPGPWGYTF. The CDR3 DNA follows: TGTGCCTGGAGTGTACCTCCAGGGCCCTGGGGCTACACCTTC.

The chain combines TRBV28 with TRBJ2-7; tentatively, D is TRBD1 or TRBD2 (5 bases each). CDR1 and CDR2 (germline): MDHEN, SYDVKM. The length of the CDR3 is 16 residues. Between the trimmed V and J ends, which lost 3 bases and 6 bases, there was a span of 21 bases. The CDR3 spells CASSFGPGSLRGEQYF. Here the CDR3 DNA reads TGTGCCAGCAGTTTCGGTCCGGGAAGTTTAAGGGGCGAGCAGTACTTC.

The chain couples TRBV5-1 to TRBJ1-1, with TRBD1 identical over 7 bases. After removal of 3 bases from V and 2 bases from J, the junction contained 16 bases not matched to a gene. Germline V gene sequence: CDR1 SGHRS, CDR2 YFSETQ. The CDR3 has 18 amino acids. CDR3 in DNA: TGCGCCAGCAGCTCCTACACACAGGGGCCCGTTAGTAACACTGAAGCTTTCTTT. This translates into CASSSYTQGPVSNTEAFF. Using reference TRBV5-1 and TRBJ1-1 for the parts outside the CDR3, the full variable domain is KAGVTQTPRYLIKTRGQQVTLSCSPISGHRSVSWYQQTPGQGLQFLFEYFSETQRNKGNFPGRFSGRQFSNSRSEMNVSTLELGDSALYLCASSSYTQGPVSNTEAFFGQGTRLTVV.

V usage is TRBV4-2 and J usage is TRBJ1-5; D gene unclear. V was shortened by 1 base and J by 5 bases, with 9 bases between the two germline ends. CDR3 length equals 14 residues. CDR1 is LGHNA, CDR2 YNFKEQ, per germline. In nucleotides, the CDR3 is TGTGCCAGCAGCCAAGGGGGAAAAGATCAGCCCCAGCATTTT. It encodes CASSQGGKDQPQHF.

A single count supports this clone. The gene calls are TRBV9 and TRBJ2-7; 8 bases are a match to TRBD1. CDR1 and CDR2 from the germline V gene are SGDLS and YYNGEE. The CDR3 consists of 14 residues. Germline trimming cut 2 bases from V and 2 bases from J; bases unmatched to any gene: 3. The CDR3 nucleotides read TGTGCCAGCAGCGTTGCAGGGGGCACCTACGAGCAGTACTTC. Encoded protein: CASSVAGGTYEQYF.

The chain carries TRBV7-9 and TRBJ2-7; D is unclear. The germline V gene has CDR1 SEHNR and CDR2 FQNEAQ (reference sequence). Trimming pared 6 bases from V and 9 bases from J, leaving 18 bases between. The CDR3 consists of 13 residues. The CDR3 DNA reads as TGTGCCAGCAGGGAAGCCCCCTACCCTCGGCAGTACTTC. Its translation: CASREAPYPRQYF.

This chain uses TRBV11-3 with TRBJ2-3; TRBD2 is a possible D gene (5 bases). Per germline, CDR1 SGHNT and CDR2 YENEEA. The CDR3 sequence is 13 residues long. Trimming took 5 bases from V and 5 from J, leaving 11 bases between them. CDR3: CASSAIRGDTQYF. CDR3 sequence (DNA): TGTGCCAGCAGCGCCATCCGGGGAGATACGCAGTATTTT. Variable domain in full (rest from reference TRBV11-3 and TRBJ2-3): EAGVVQSPRYKIIEKKQPVAFWCNPISGHNTLYWYLQNLGQGPELLIRYENEEAVDDSQLPKDRFSAERLKGVDSTLKIQPAELGDSAVYLCASSAIRGDTQYFGPGTRLTVL.

The chain has TRBV4-1 and TRBJ2-7; TRBD1 aligns across 7 bases. V lost 3 bases to trimming and J lost 5 bases; unmatched junction nucleotides: 10. Germline CDR1 and CDR2: MGHRA and YSYEKL. The CDR3 is 15 amino acids. The CDR3 DNA reads as TGCGCCAGCAGCCACTCAGACAGGGCCGGGGACGAGCAGTACTTC. Amino acids: CASSHSDRAGDEQYF.

This clone occurred a few times. The rearrangement uses TRBV11-2 and TRBJ2-1; weak D call: TRBD2 (5 bases). Germline V lookup: CDR1 SGHAT, CDR2 FQNNGV. The CDR3 is made up of 18 amino acids. V was cut by 0 bases and J by 1 base, with 16 bases left in between. CDR3 protein: CASSLDPWASRSYNEQFF. As DNA, the CDR3 is TGTGCCAGCAGCTTAGACCCCTGGGCTAGCAGATCCTACAATGAGCAGTTCTTC.

The chain employs TRBV5-1 and TRBJ1-1; D unresolved. The V end was cut by 1 base, the J end by 1 base, with 2 bases between. CDR3 size: 12 residues. Looked up from germline, CDR1 is SGHRS and CDR2 is YFSETQ. Written as DNA, the CDR3 is TGCGCCAGCAGCTTGTCGAACACTGAAGCTTTCTTT. Protein sequence: CASSLSNTEAFF.

The chain combines TRBV4-3 with TRBJ2-7; 8 nucleotides line up with TRBD2. This CDR3 spans 15 amino acids. Trimming took 6 bases from V and 1 from J; bases not matched to a gene: 8. Germline lookup yields CDR1 LGHNA and CDR2 YSLEER. This chain's CDR3 is CASRSGLAESYEQYF. In nucleotides, the CDR3 is TGCGCCAGCAGATCTGGACTAGCTGAGTCCTACGAGCAGTACTTC.

The rearrangement uses TRBV3-1 (or the pseudogene TRBV3-2) and TRBJ2-7; 7 nucleotides match TRBD2. With V trimmed by 3 bases and J by 4 bases, 6 bases remained unmatched. The CDR3 is 14 residues long. Germline CDR1 is LGHDT and CDR2 is YNNKEL (reference sequence). The CDR3 is CASSHEGLGYEQYF. Written as DNA, the CDR3 is TGTGCCAGCAGCCATGAAGGACTAGGATACGAGCAGTACTTC.

This chain's CDR3 is CASSLATGAFSYEQYF. In nucleotides, the CDR3 is TGTGCCAGCAGCTTAGCGACAGGGGCTTTCTCCTACGAGCAGTACTTC. This chain uses TRBV7-2 with TRBJ2-7, with 8 nucleotides matching TRBD1. The trim removed 0 bases at V and 0 bases at J, leaving 4 bases unmatched. CDR1 is SGHTA and CDR2 is FQGNSA in the germline V gene. This CDR3 is 16 amino acids long.

This clone came up a few times. The rearrangement joins TRBV19 to TRBJ1-6, with D unclear. The CDR3 extends over 15 amino acids. Looked up from germline, CDR1 is LNHDA and CDR2 is SQIVND (reference sequence). V shed 1 base and J shed 5 bases, with 9 bases lying between them. As DNA, the CDR3 is TGTGCCAGTAGTATAGGTCGAAGTAATAATTCACCCCTCCACTTT. Its translation: CASSIGRSNNSPLHF.

This rearrangement joins TRBV7-2 to TRBJ2-3; 11 bases match TRBD2. This CDR3 is built from 18 residues. J lost 5 bases, V lost 4 bases, and 14 bases had no gene match. Germline values: CDR1 SGHTA, CDR2 FQGNSA. This CDR3 is CASSYGDLLAGGRDTQYF. CDR3 DNA: TGTGCCAGCAGCTATGGGGACCTCCTAGCGGGAGGTAGAGATACGCAGTATTTT. Full variable domain (missing parts from reference TRBV7-2 and TRBJ2-3): GAGVSQSPSNKVTEKGKDVELRCDPISGHTALYWYRQSLGQGLEFLIYFQGNSAPDKSGLPSDRFSAERTGGSVSTLTIQRTQQEDSAVYLCASSYGDLLAGGRDTQYFGPGTRLTVL.

The chain recombines TRBV7-3 with TRBJ2-7, with D perhaps matching TRBD1 (6 bases). CDR1 is SGHTA and CDR2 is FQGTGA in the germline V gene. V gave up 8 bases and J gave up 9 bases, with 17 bases separating them. The CDR3 has 12 residues. The CDR3 DNA reads TGTGCCAGCGGAGCCTCACAGGGTCTGCAGTACTTC. It translates to CASGASQGLQYF.

The chain carries TRBV5-6 and TRBJ1-4; 7 nucleotides line up with TRBD1. The CDR3 is 14 amino acids. J gave up 3 bases and V 3 bases, and 2 bases lay outside the gene matches. The germline V gene encodes CDR1 SGHDT and CDR2 YYEEEE. The CDR3 sequence is CASSWGQSNEKLFF. CDR3 bases: TGTGCCAGCAGCTGGGGACAGTCTAATGAAAAACTGTTTTTT.

The chain uses TRBV7-2 and TRBJ1-1; D remains ambiguous. The CDR3 has 11 amino acids. Germline assignment: CDR1 SGHTA and CDR2 FQGNSA. Trimming left V 7 bases short and J 8 bases short, with 11 bases between. CDR3 coding DNA: TGTGCCAGCACAAATCGGGGAGAAGCTTTCTTT. Translating it yields CASTNRGEAFF.

The chain links TRBV29-1 to TRBJ1-3; D remains ambiguous. Trimming left V 4 bases short and J 2 bases short, with 9 bases between. Per germline, CDR1 SQVTM and CDR2 ANQGSEA. The CDR3 is 13 amino acids. The CDR3 nucleotides read TGCAGCGTTGGGGGAAAGGCTGGAAACACCATATATTTT. Translation gives CSVGGKAGNTIYF.

The chain is built from TRBV27 and TRBJ1-5, with D perhaps TRBD1 (5 bases). Trimming stripped 6 bases from V and 2 bases from J, with 14 bases between. Germline V gene data show CDR1 as MNHEY and CDR2 as SMNVEV (reference sequence). The CDR3 spans 15 residues. The CDR3 sequence is CASRNQGVGNQPQHF. The CDR3 nucleotides read TGTGCCAGCAGAAACCAGGGCGTTGGCAATCAGCCCCAGCATTTT.

The rearrangement links TRBV4-2 to TRBJ1-6; D is perhaps TRBD1 (6 bases). V shed 3 bases and J shed 0 bases, with 15 bases lying between them. CDR3 length equals 18 residues. The germline V gene encodes CDR1 LGHNA and CDR2 YNFKEQ. The CDR3 region has the DNA TGTGCCAGCAGCCACAAGGACAGAGAGTACTCCTATAATTCACCCCTCCACTTT. Its translation is CASSHKDREYSYNSPLHF.

The chain combines TRBV28 with TRBJ2-7; no clear D gene. CDR1 is MDHEN and CDR2 is SYDVKM in the germline V gene. The CDR3 is made up of 13 amino acids. Trimming took off 3 bases at V and 3 bases at J, with 9 bases between the two ends. The CDR3 region is CASSLGRLYEQYF. The CDR3 DNA reads TGTGCCAGCAGTTTGGGCCGCCTCTACGAGCAGTACTTC.

A note on this clone: One end of the junction fails to match germline, which may point to a read error. This chain uses TRBV6-1 with TRBJ2-4; D remains ambiguous. Germline CDR1 MNHNS, CDR2 SASEGT. The CDR3 extends over 11 amino acids. The CDR3 region is CASREGNIQYF. The CDR3 region has the DNA TGTGCCAGCAGGGAAGGCAACATTCAGTACTTC.

This chain uses TRBV7-9 with TRBJ1-1; D ambiguous. V lost 5 bases and J 1 base, leaving 8 bases between the germline ends. The germline CDR1 and CDR2 sequences are SEHNR and FQNEAQ (reference sequence). The CDR3 covers 13 residues. The CDR3 loop is CASSVDKNTEAFF. The CDR3, as DNA: TGTGCCAGCAGCGTAGACAAGAACACTGAAGCTTTCTTT. Drawing the rest from reference TRBV7-9 and TRBJ1-1, the complete variable domain is DTGVSQNPRHKITKRGQNVTFRCDPISEHNRLYWYRQTLGQGPEFLTYFQNEAQLEKSRLLSDRFSAERPKGSFSTLEIQRTEQGDSAMYLCASSVDKNTEAFFGQGTRLTVV.